This TCR beta chain was profiled in a study of T cells after yellow fever vaccination. Regarding the study as a whole: Weaker, the secondary response peaked sooner, at day 5 versus 15. Reappearing after the booster were most of the clones from primary vaccination (less than 97% CD4, about 87% CD8). FACS-sorted repertoires might harbor abundant contaminating clonotypes from the bulk population.

The CDR3 loop spans 16 amino acids. Trimming stripped 0 bases from V and 9 bases from J, with 20 bases between. Per the germline V gene, CDR1 is LGHNA and CDR2 is YSLEER. As to this clonotype: Its antigen is unknown.

TCR cDNA was made by 5'RACE template switching, adding a universal primer site and UMIs. TCRdb reanalysed the 5' RACE reads using MiXCR and keeps one entry per CDR3 protein. The sample contains about 260,000 distinct CDR3 sequences, 10% to 15% of which appear only once. The rearrangement uses TRBV4-3 and TRBJ2-5, with D perhaps TRBD2 (6 bases). This sequence originates from a man aged 25-40 years who received the YFV17D yellow fever vaccine. The source material was CD4+ T cells sorted from PBMCs, sampled 45 days after the yellow fever booster vaccination. DNA for the CDR3: TGCGCCAGCAGCCAAGATGCCTCGGGACTCCACATGCCCCAGTACTTC. It translates to CASSQDASGLHMPQYF.